These 14 T cell receptor beta chains originate from one sample sequenced in a study of CD8 T cells in Susac syndrome. RNA amounts of about 0.5 to 1 ug underwent reverse transcription with random hexamers. TCRdb itself ran the immunoSEQ multiplex PCR reads through MiXCR, one entry per CDR3 protein. The sample holds 250,000 or so distinct CDR3 sequences; around 93% are singletons and the top ten take roughly 0.07%. Sequencing was done on a sample of CD4+ T cells from PBMCs. The receptors were gathered from a human donor with multiple sclerosis.

This chain joins TRBV21-1 and TRBJ2-1. TRBV21-1 is an annotated pseudogene. The CDR3 runs to 9 residues. The CDR3 loop reads CASRMIQFF. The DNA of the CDR3 is TGTGCCAGCAGAATGATCCAGTTCTTC.

This sequence joins TRBV6-1 and TRBJ2-5, with 10 nucleotides matching TRBD1. The CDR3 consists of 17 residues. Germline V gives CDR1 MNHNS, CDR2 SASEGT. The V segment lost 2 bases and the J segment 2 bases; nucleotides outside the gene matches: 8. This chain's CDR3 is CASSELNWGQGQETQYF. CDR3 bases: TGTGCCAGCAGTGAATTGAACTGGGGACAGGGGCAAGAGACCCAGTACTTC.

V usage is TRBV6-1 and J usage is TRBJ2-1; D remains unclear. The CDR3 contains 12 residues. Germline V gene data show CDR1 as MNHNS and CDR2 as SASEGT. The V gene lost 1 base and the J gene lost 7 bases, with 5 bases spanning the gap. CDR3 sequence (DNA): TGTGCCAGCAGTGAAGGGAGAAATGAGCAGTTCTTC. Translating it yields CASSEGRNEQFF.

This chain joins TRBV12-3 or TRBV12-4 and TRBJ1-2; D may be TRBD1 (6 bases). Deletions cut 7 bases from V and 5 bases from J, with 17 bases between. This CDR3 has 14 amino acids. The CDR3 is CASTAGTQAYGYTF. CDR3 nucleotides: TGTGCCAGCACGGCCGGGACACAAGCGTATGGCTACACCTTC.

The chain joins TRBV7-9 to TRBJ1-5; possible D gene TRBD1, 6 bases. CDR1 is SEHNR, CDR2 FQNEAQ, per germline (reference sequence). V was pared by 5 bases and J by 0 bases, with 14 bases between. The CDR3 totals 16 residues. The CDR3: CASSPSTGPSNQPQHF. The CDR3 nucleotides read TGTGCCAGCAGCCCTTCGACAGGTCCTAGCAATCAGCCCCAGCATTTT.

The rearrangement joins TRBV5-1 to TRBJ2-7; possible D gene TRBD1, 6 bases. CDR3 size: 15 residues. CDR1 is SGHRS and CDR2 is YFSETQ in the germline V gene. Trimming removed 0 bases from V and 0 bases from J, with 10 bases in between. CDR3 sequence (DNA): TGCGCCAGCAGCTTGGCCGTAGGGGGCTCCTACGAGCAGTACGTC. Protein product: CASSLAVGGSYEQYV.

The V and J genes are TRBV5-1 and TRBJ2-7; D is ambiguous. The germline V gene has CDR1 SGHRS and CDR2 YFSETQ. The length of the CDR3 is 12 residues. V was cut by 1 base and J by 4 bases, with 6 bases left in between. The CDR3 sequence is CASSLMGYEQYF. The DNA of the CDR3 is TGCGCCAGCAGCTTGATGGGTTACGAGCAGTACTTC.

V and J are TRBV28 and TRBJ2-7; maybe TRBD2 (5 bases). The CDR3 contains 14 residues. Germline V gene lookup returns CDR1 MDHEN and CDR2 SYDVKM. Deletions cut 7 bases from V and 6 bases from J, with 19 bases between. The CDR3 protein is CASTPRLRALEQYV. The CDR3 region has the DNA TGTGCCAGCACTCCGCGCTTGAGGGCTCTCGAGCAGTACGTC.

The chain joins TRBV29-1 to TRBJ1-3; no definite D call. From germline, CDR1 is SQVTM and CDR2 ANQGSEA. Trimming removed 2 bases from V and 0 bases from J, with 5 bases in between. The CDR3 is made up of 13 amino acids. In DNA, the CDR3 is TGCAGCGTTGAACAGGTCTCTGGAAACACCATATATTTT. The encoded protein is CSVEQVSGNTIYF.

This chain joins TRBV20-1 and TRBJ2-5; TRBD2 matches 8 bases. This CDR3 comprises 16 residues. The ends lost 1 base at V and 2 bases at J; junction bases unmatched: 9. Germline V lookup: CDR1 DFQATT, CDR2 SNEGSKA (reference sequence). Here the CDR3 reads CSARGGLDSYQETQYF. The CDR3, as DNA: TGCAGTGCTAGAGGGGGACTAGACAGCTATCAAGAGACCCAGTACTTC.

The count of this clonotype is one. CDR3 residues: CASSQASPIMNTEAFF. CDR3 nucleotides: TGCGCCAGCAGCCAAGCTTCCCCGATCATGAACACTGAAGCTTTCTTT. The V gene is TRBV4-1, the J gene TRBJ1-1; D unclear. Per the germline V gene, CDR1 is MGHRA and CDR2 is YSYEKL. This CDR3 has 16 amino acids. The V and J ends lost 1 base and 0 bases respectively, with 12 bases between them.

The chain has TRBV24-1 and TRBJ2-3; weak D call: TRBD1 (6 bases). V lost 10 bases and J 6 bases, leaving 19 bases between the germline ends. The CDR3 is 14 amino acids. CDR1 KGHDR and CDR2 SFDVKD come from the germline V gene. CDR3 nucleotides: TGTGCCACTACGTCGAACAGGGAGCGGGATACGCAGTATTTT. Translated, it gives CATTSNRERDTQYF.

V and J are TRBV5-1 and TRBJ2-7; TRBD1 might be the D (6 bases). V was shortened by 3 bases and J by 1 base, with 8 bases between the two germline ends. Germline V gene data show CDR1 as SGHRS and CDR2 as YFSETQ. This CDR3 has 13 amino acids. CDR3 loop: CASSSTGSYEQYV. CDR3 sequence (DNA): TGCGCCAGCAGCTCGACAGGATCCTACGAGCAGTACGTC.

This chain joins TRBV3-1 and TRBJ2-1; tentative D call: TRBD2 (6 bases). This CDR3 has 16 amino acids. V lost 1 base and J lost 0, with 10 bases in between. Germline CDR1 reads LGHDT; CDR2 reads YNNKEL (reference sequence). The CDR3 DNA follows: TGTGCCAGCAGCCAAGGTGGCGGGGTCTCCTACAATGAGCAGTTCTTC. Its translation is CASSQGGGVSYNEQFF.